The 22 T cell receptor beta chains below all came from one sample that was sequenced in a study of T cells in Graves' hyperthyroidism and ophthalmopathy. Amplification of TCR beta CDR3 regions used RNA as the template. RT-PCR in the first round (using the HTBI primer set) targeted the TCR CDR3. TCRdb reprocessed the multiplex PCR reads via MiXCR and lists one record per CDR3 protein. The sample has approximately 600,000 distinct CDR3 sequences, under 15% seen once; the top ten hold roughly 4.5%. The sequencing input was blood. The receptors were sampled from a woman aged 40 to 49 with Graves' ophthalmopathy.

This clonotype was seen many times. V is TRBV6-5 and J is TRBJ1-2; 11 bases agree with TRBD1. The junction had 7 bases not matched to a gene; V was cut back by 7 bases and J by 3 bases. This CDR3 has 15 residues. The germline CDR1 and CDR2 sequences are MNHEY and SVGAGI. The CDR3 is CASIAPGQGDYGYTF. In DNA, the CDR3 is TGTGCCAGCATTGCTCCGGGACAGGGGGACTATGGCTACACCTTC.

This clonotype was recorded many times. V gene TRBV28 combines with J gene TRBJ1-1, with D maybe TRBD1 (5 bases). CDR1 and CDR2 (germline): MDHEN, SYDVKM. The CDR3 sequence is 15 residues long. V was clipped by 7 bases and J by 4 bases, with 19 bases between them. The CDR3 DNA sequence: TGTGCCAGCAAGGCCCATGGGGGGTATAGCACTGAAGCTTTCTTT. This encodes CASKAHGGYSTEAFF.

This clonotype has at least ten counts. This chain joins TRBV28 and TRBJ2-5, with a possible D match to TRBD1 (6 bases). The ends were cut back, 6 bases at V and 2 bases at J, with 13 bases in the middle. The CDR3 extends over 14 amino acids. Germline V gene data show CDR1 as MDHEN and CDR2 as SYDVKM. The DNA of the CDR3 is TGTGCCAGCAGCCCCACTGACAGGCAAGAGACCCAGTACTTC. Encoded protein: CASSPTDRQETQYF.

The rearrangement joins TRBV2 to TRBJ1-5; TRBD1 agrees at 8 bases. V was clipped by 6 bases and J by 5 bases; unmatched bases: 9. This CDR3 is 15 amino acids long. Germline CDR1 SNHLY, CDR2 FYNNEI. The CDR3 loop is CASRASSGGHQPQHF. CDR3 nucleotides: TGTGCCAGCAGGGCGTCGTCAGGGGGCCATCAGCCCCAGCATTTT.

In its sample, this clonotype was seen a few times. V is TRBV9 and J is TRBJ1-2; D perhaps matches TRBD1 (5 bases). The V gene lost 4 bases and the J gene lost 1 base, with 14 bases spanning the gap. This CDR3 contains 15 residues. Germline V gene lookup returns CDR1 SGDLS and CDR2 YYNGEE. The chain's CDR3 is CASSPEGPSNYGYTF. CDR3 nucleotides: TGTGCCAGCAGCCCAGAGGGGCCCAGTAACTATGGCTACACCTTC.

This clonotype was observed at least ten times. The genes are TRBV5-1 and TRBJ2-3; no reliable D call. CDR3 length: 13 amino acids. Germline CDR1 SGHRS, CDR2 YFSETQ. Between the trimmed V and J ends, which lost 7 bases and 6 bases, there was a span of 15 bases. CDR3 loop: CASRNGYRDTQYF. CDR3 in DNA: TGCGCCAGCCGCAACGGGTACCGGGATACGCAGTATTTT.

This clonotype showed up many times. This CDR3 reads CSISHGVGYEQYF. DNA of the CDR3: TGCAGCATCTCTCACGGGGTAGGCTACGAGCAGTACTTC. This chain uses TRBV29-1 with TRBJ2-7; TRBD2 is a possible D gene (5 bases). The germline V gene has CDR1 SQVTM and CDR2 ANQGSEA. CDR3 length: 13 amino acids. With 8 bases removed from V and 3 bases from J, the gap between germline ends came to 17 bases.

This clonotype was seen many times. The chain carries TRBV28 and TRBJ2-4; 7 bases align to TRBD2. This CDR3 is built from 19 residues. Germline lookup yields CDR1 MDHEN and CDR2 SYDVKM. Trimming cost V 0 bases and J 2 bases; bases outside gene matches: 13. The CDR3 nucleotides are TGTGCCAGCAGTTTATGGGGACTACACCCTAGTCTAACCAAAAACATTCAGTACTTC. Amino acid sequence: CASSLWGLHPSLTKNIQYF. Variable domain in full (rest from reference TRBV28 and TRBJ2-4): DVKVTQSSRYLVKRTGEKVFLECVQDMDHENMFWYRQDPGLGLRLIYFSYDVKMKEKGDIPEGYSVSREKKERFSLILESASTNQTSMYLCASSLWGLHPSLTKNIQYFGAGTRLSVL.

This clonotype was observed a few times. CDR3 loop: CASRGDDYNEQFF. As DNA, the CDR3 is TGTGCCAGCAGGGGGGACGACTACAATGAGCAGTTCTTC. The chain carries TRBV2 and TRBJ2-1; either TRBD1 or TRBD2 may fit D (5 bases each). The CDR3 covers 13 residues. Deletions cut 6 bases from V and 3 bases from J, with 9 bases between. Germline CDR1 is SNHLY and CDR2 is FYNNEI.

The sample holds many counts of this clonotype. The rearrangement uses TRBV19 and TRBJ2-5; the D is unclear. This CDR3 contains 12 residues. Germline V gives CDR1 LNHDA, CDR2 SQIVND (reference sequence). V was pared by 5 bases and J by 10 bases, with 14 bases between. DNA for the CDR3: TGTGCCAGTAGTGACCCGACGGGTATCCAGTACTTC. It codes for CASSDPTGIQYF.

This clonotype was found once. This chain connects TRBV5-1 to TRBJ2-6; the match to TRBD2 covers 7 bases. CDR1 and CDR2 from the germline V gene are SGHRS and YFSETQ. The CDR3 has 16 residues. The J segment lost 4 bases and the V segment lost 3 bases, leaving 7 bases of the junction unmatched. The CDR3 here is CASSSRGGRGANVLTF. CDR3 in DNA: TGCGCCAGCAGCTCACGGGGAGGGAGGGGGGCCAACGTCCTGACTTTC.

This clonotype occurred many times. This sequence joins TRBV3-1 and TRBJ1-5; possibly TRBD1 for D (5 bases). Germline V lookup: CDR1 LGHDT, CDR2 YNNKEL (reference sequence). This CDR3 has 18 residues. The ends were cut back, 1 base at V and 6 bases at J, with 22 bases in the middle. The CDR3 DNA reads TGTGCCAGCAGCCAAGGCCCCGAGGACCTAGGGGTCGGTCAGCCCCAGCATTTT. As protein: CASSQGPEDLGVGQPQHF.

Many counts were recorded for this clonotype. The chain joins TRBV24-1 to TRBJ2-5, with D perhaps matching TRBD1 or TRBD2 (5 bases each). The V gene's germline CDR1 is KGHDR and CDR2 SFDVKD. The CDR3 runs to 17 residues. V lost 5 bases and J lost 7, with 25 bases in between. DNA of the CDR3: TGTGCCACCAGTGCCCCCACGTCGGGGCAGGGTAGGGCGACCCAGTACTTC. As protein: CATSAPTSGQGRATQYF.

Points on this clonotype: A read error is likely, as this CDR3 ends without the conserved phenylalanine or tryptophan. The chain couples TRBV18 to TRBJ1-1; D is possibly TRBD1 (5 bases). Germline V gene sequence: CDR1 KGHSH, CDR2 LQKENI. V dropped 3 bases and J dropped 3 bases, with 17 bases sitting between them. The CDR3 sequence is 16 residues long. The CDR3 region has the DNA TGTGCCAGCTCACCGATACTCCAGGGAGCGGACACTGAAGCTTTCCTT. Amino acids: CASSPILQGADTEAFL.

Only a few counts were recorded for this clonotype. CDR3 in DNA: TGTGCCAGCAGCTCTGGGACAGAGCGGACCGGGGAGCTGTTTTTT. Encoded protein: CASSSGTERTGELFF. The rearrangement uses TRBV5-4 and TRBJ2-2; 7 nucleotides align to TRBD1. Per the germline V gene, CDR1 is SGHNT and CDR2 is YYREEE (reference sequence). The junction had 7 bases not matched to a gene; V was cut back by 3 bases and J by 5 bases. CDR3 length: 15 amino acids.

This clonotype was found many times. The chain carries TRBV6-1 and TRBJ2-7; possible D gene TRBD1, 6 bases. CDR3 size: 15 residues. Germline V gene sequence: CDR1 MNHNS, CDR2 SASEGT. V was cut by 4 bases and J by 0 bases, with 13 bases left in between. CDR3 coding DNA: TGTGCCAGCAGTGCCGGTAGGGGGACCTCCTACGAGCAGTACTTC. It encodes CASSAGRGTSYEQYF.

This clonotype was picked up many times. CDR3 region: CASRLDRGTYEQYF. The DNA of the CDR3 is TGTGCCAGCAGGCTCGACCGGGGGACCTACGAGCAGTACTTC. The chain uses TRBV12-3 or TRBV12-4 and TRBJ2-7, with D perhaps matching TRBD2 (6 bases). The CDR3 consists of 14 residues. The V and J ends lost 6 bases and 2 bases respectively, with 14 bases between them.

This clonotype was recorded many times. The gene calls are TRBV6-2 or TRBV6-3 and TRBJ2-2, with D possibly matching TRBD2 (5 bases). Germline CDR1 reads MNHEY; CDR2 reads SVGEGT. The ends were cut back, 6 bases at V and 6 bases at J, with 11 bases in the middle. This CDR3 is built from 13 residues. Here the CDR3 DNA reads TGTGCCAGCAGACCGAGCGGAGCCGGGGAGCTGTTTTTT. This encodes CASRPSGAGELFF.

The V and J genes are TRBV27 and TRBJ1-2, with TRBD1 identical over 12 bases. The CDR3 spans 19 residues. Germline values: CDR1 MNHEY, CDR2 SMNVEV (reference sequence). The J segment lost 2 bases and the V segment lost 6 bases, leaving 16 bases of the junction unmatched. DNA of the CDR3: TGTGCCAGCAGCCGTATAGCCGGGACAGGGGGCCTCCCCAACTATGGCTACACCTTC. Its protein product is CASSRIAGTGGLPNYGYTF.

The chain uses TRBV12-5 and TRBJ1-1; D is uncertain. This CDR3 comprises 13 residues. Germline V gives CDR1 LGHNT, CDR2 FRNRAP. V lost 3 bases to trimming and J lost 2 bases, with 7 bases between them. In DNA form, the CDR3 reads TGTGCTAGTGGTTTTCTAGGAAACACTGAAGCTTTCTTT. This encodes CASGFLGNTEAFF.

This clonotype was found many times. The chain is built from TRBV20-1 and TRBJ2-7; D is ambiguous. V gave up 0 bases and J gave up 2 bases, with 5 bases separating them. The CDR3 extends over 12 amino acids. CDR1 and CDR2 (germline): DFQATT, SNEGSKA (reference sequence). CDR3 DNA sequence: TGCAGTGCTAGAGAGCCGGCCTACGAGCAGTACTTC. It translates to CSAREPAYEQYF.

This clonotype was seen repeatedly, ten times or more. The rearrangement links TRBV28 to TRBJ2-7; D is possibly TRBD2 (6 bases). CDR1 MDHEN and CDR2 SYDVKM come from the germline V gene. The CDR3 totals 14 residues. The V end was cut by 6 bases, the J end by 3 bases, with 15 bases between. CDR3 sequence: CASSSGEGNYEQYF. DNA for the CDR3: TGTGCCAGCAGCTCGGGAGAGGGAAACTACGAGCAGTACTTC.